This entry lists 24 T cell receptor beta chains sequenced from one sample in a study of cytomegalovirus exposure and HLA in healthy donors (TCRdb year 2017). Library construction relied on the immunoSEQ multiplex PCR assay. For the multiplex PCR, a mixture combining 60 forward primers for TCR Vbeta segments and 13 reverse primers for TCR Jbeta segments was used. TCRdb limited this immuneACCESS table to in-frame rearrangements with V and J called. A share of clones is missing; checked studies link under half to unresolved V genes, and the rest is unexplained. The table for this sample lists about 190,000 clones; 70% to 75% of them were counted only once. Less than 4% of the sample goes to the ten largest clones. The sample was PBMCs. These TCRs come from a woman in her thirties in good health and CMV-seropositive.

The chain employs TRBV10-3 and TRBJ2-1, with a weak D call TRBD1 (5 bases). V lost 4 bases and J lost 8, with 18 bases in between. The CDR3 length is 15 residues. Per germline, CDR1 ENHRY and CDR2 SYGVKD. The CDR3 sequence is CAISGLPRGADEQFF. The CDR3 DNA is TGTGCCATCAGTGGGCTTCCGCGTGGGGCGGATGAGCAGTTCTTC.

The J gene is TRBJ1-2, the V gene TRBV2, with D maybe TRBD1 (5 bases). This CDR3 spans 12 amino acids. The V end lost 8 bases, the J end lost 7 bases, and 14 bases lay between the germline ends. The germline V gene encodes CDR1 SNHLY and CDR2 FYNNEI. The DNA of the CDR3 is TGTGCCAGCGGAGGAGGGGATGGTGGCTACACCTTC. This codes for CASGGGDGGYTF.

V and J are TRBV5-1 and TRBJ2-1; possibly TRBD1 for D (5 bases). The CDR3 runs to 16 residues. CDR1 is SGHRS and CDR2 is YFSETQ in the germline V gene. Trimming took off 4 bases at V and 7 bases at J, with 21 bases between the two ends. CDR3 residues: CASSQSGFTMWNEQFF. The CDR3 nucleotides read TGCGCCAGCAGCCAATCAGGGTTTACGATGTGGAATGAGCAGTTCTTC.

This chain uses TRBV5-6 with TRBJ2-1; TRBD1 matches at 7 bases. In germline, CDR1 is SGHDT, CDR2 YYEEEE. The CDR3 covers 15 residues. The ends lost 4 bases at V and 7 bases at J; junction bases unmatched: 11. CDR3 DNA: TGTGCCAGCAGCACCGGACCGCGACAGGGAAATGAGCAGTTCTTC. It specifies CASSTGPRQGNEQFF.

This rearrangement joins TRBV5-4 to TRBJ2-5; D is ambiguous. Germline V gene data show CDR1 as SGHNT and CDR2 as YYREEE (reference sequence). The CDR3 extends over 13 amino acids. Trimming cost V 3 bases and J 3 bases, with 9 bases left between them. CDR3 nucleotide sequence: TGTGCCAGCAGCTCGCCTAGTGAAGAGACCCAGTACTTC. As protein: CASSSPSEETQYF.

This clone appeared once. The chain recombines TRBV10-2 with TRBJ1-1; 10 bases are a match to TRBD1. The CDR3 is made up of 15 amino acids. Germline lookup yields CDR1 WSHSY and CDR2 SAAADI. J gave up 5 bases and V 3 bases, and 6 bases lay outside the gene matches. The CDR3 DNA reads as TGCGCCAGCAGTGAATGGGACAGGGGTAAAACTGAAGCTTTCTTT. Translation: CASSEWDRGKTEAFF.

This chain uses TRBV5-4 with TRBJ2-2, with TRBD2 identical over 13 bases. V shed 4 bases and J 5 bases; nucleotides not matched to a gene: 5. Per the germline V gene, CDR1 is SGHNT and CDR2 is YYREEE (reference sequence). The length of the CDR3 is 16 residues. This CDR3 reads CASSRTSGSGTGELFF. DNA of the CDR3: TGTGCCAGCAGCCGGACTAGCGGGAGTGGGACCGGGGAGCTGTTTTTT.

V is TRBV11-2 and J is TRBJ2-5, with D perhaps TRBD2 (5 bases). The DNA end is more similar to TRBJ2-7, so the J call may be wrong. Germline values: CDR1 SGHAT, CDR2 FQNNGV. This CDR3 comprises 16 residues. CDR3 protein: CASSLVGEPSSYEQYF. DNA of the CDR3: TGTGCCAGCAGCTTAGTCGGGGAACCCAGCTCCTACGAGCAGTACTTC.

The chain combines TRBV13 with TRBJ2-7; 14 bases line up with TRBD2. With V trimmed by 5 bases and J by 7 bases, 13 bases remained unmatched. There are 17 residues in the CDR3. Looked up from germline, CDR1 is PRHDT and CDR2 is FYEKMQ (reference sequence). DNA for the CDR3: TGTGCCAGCAGCCCCCGCTCGGGACTAGCGGGAGCACGGGAGCAGTACTTC. This encodes CASSPRSGLAGAREQYF.

The rearrangement joins TRBV7-9 to TRBJ2-2, with unresolved D. The germline V and J ends were trimmed by 4 bases and 1 base, with 10 bases remaining between them. The CDR3 is 15 residues long. CDR1 and CDR2 (germline): SEHNR, FQNEAQ (reference sequence). The CDR3 bases are TGTGCCAGCAGCTCCTACCCGATGAACACCGGGGAGCTGTTTTTT. Encoded protein: CASSSYPMNTGELFF.

The rearrangement links TRBV28 to TRBJ1-1; D unresolved. The V gene lost 2 bases and the J gene lost 0 bases, with 13 bases spanning the gap. The CDR3 is made up of 16 amino acids. CDR1 and CDR2 (germline): MDHEN, SYDVKM. The CDR3 sequence is CASSLEAASLNTEAFF. The CDR3 region has the DNA TGTGCCAGCAGTTTAGAGGCAGCGTCCTTGAACACTGAAGCTTTCTTT.

The chain is built from TRBV10-1 and TRBJ2-7; 7 bases agree with TRBD2. The CDR3 runs 16 residues. The germline V gene has CDR1 WNHNN and CDR2 SYGVQD (reference sequence). With 6 bases clipped from V and 0 bases from J, the junction kept 11 bases outside the gene matches. DNA for the CDR3: TGCGCCAGCAGCGAGGTAGCGGGCCCCAGCTCCTACGAGCAGTACTTC. This gives the protein CASSEVAGPSSYEQYF.

The chain recombines TRBV4-1 with TRBJ2-2; 8 bases are shared with TRBD2. With V trimmed by 0 bases and J by 4 bases, 10 bases remained unmatched. The V gene's germline CDR1 is MGHRA and CDR2 YSYEKL. The CDR3 runs to 18 residues. CDR3: CASSQEGVGGRLTGELFF. CDR3 sequence (DNA): TGCGCCAGCAGCCAAGAGGGTGTTGGCGGGAGGCTCACCGGGGAGCTGTTTTTT.

The V call is TRBV28, the J call TRBJ1-5; D unclear. CDR1 MDHEN and CDR2 SYDVKM come from the germline V gene. V was cut by 8 bases and J by 2 bases, with 19 bases left in between. This CDR3 contains 16 residues. The CDR3 is CASLPSGFSGNQPQHF. Here the CDR3 DNA reads TGTGCCAGCCTCCCCTCGGGGTTTTCGGGCAATCAGCCCCAGCATTTT.

The V gene is TRBV27, the J gene TRBJ1-5; TRBD1 matches at 7 bases. CDR3 size: 14 residues. V shed 6 bases and J 6 bases; nucleotides not matched to a gene: 8. The V gene's germline CDR1 is MNHEY and CDR2 SMNVEV (reference sequence). CDR3 loop: CASRSTGVGQPQHF. Here the CDR3 DNA reads TGTGCCAGCAGATCCACAGGGGTAGGTCAGCCCCAGCATTTT.

This chain uses TRBV28 with TRBJ1-1; D is perhaps TRBD1 (6 bases). The CDR3 covers 15 residues. Per the germline V gene, CDR1 is MDHEN and CDR2 is SYDVKM. The ends were cut back, 2 bases at V and 2 bases at J, with 12 bases in the middle. In nucleotides, the CDR3 is TGTGCCAGCAGTTTACCCTCAGGGGATAACACTGAAGCTTTCTTT. It specifies CASSLPSGDNTEAFF.

In this sample, this clone turned up many times. The chain joins TRBV4-1 to TRBJ2-3, with TRBD2 identical over 9 bases. This CDR3 is built from 16 residues. In germline, CDR1 is MGHRA, CDR2 YSYEKL. V gave up 0 bases and J gave up 4 bases; unmatched junction bases: 5. The CDR3 region is CASSQDASGTPDTQYF. The CDR3, as DNA: TGCGCCAGCAGCCAAGATGCTAGCGGGACCCCAGATACGCAGTATTTT.

The V and J genes are TRBV27 and TRBJ1-6; perhaps TRBD1 as D (5 bases). V was cut by 4 bases and J by 8 bases, with 18 bases left in between. The CDR3 is 16 residues long. CDR1 is MNHEY, CDR2 SMNVEV, per germline (reference sequence). This CDR3 is CASSSRYGGSDSPLHF. CDR3 bases: TGTGCCAGCAGTTCCCGTTATGGGGGGAGCGATTCACCCCTCCACTTT.

This clone was seen a few times. The CDR3 region is CASSVFVGVAYEQYF. The CDR3 DNA reads TGTGCCAGCAGCGTATTCGTGGGAGTGGCCTACGAGCAGTACTTC. The rearrangement joins TRBV11-2 to TRBJ2-7; D may be TRBD2 (5 bases). V lost 5 bases and J lost 2, with 16 bases in between. The germline gives CDR1 SGHAT, CDR2 FQNNGV. This CDR3 is 15 amino acids long.

This clone was picked up one time. The V call is TRBV27, the J call TRBJ1-5; D may be TRBD1 (6 bases). Germline values: CDR1 MNHEY, CDR2 SMNVEV (reference sequence). The CDR3 is made up of 15 amino acids. Trimming removed 5 bases at V and 2 bases at J, with 13 bases between. The CDR3 DNA follows: TGTGCCAGCAGTCTTAATCCAGGGGGCAATCAGCCCCAGCATTTT. This translates into CASSLNPGGNQPQHF.

The V gene is TRBV6-1, the J gene TRBJ1-2; TRBD1 agrees at 7 bases. The CDR3 loop spans 13 amino acids. Trimming at V came to 6 bases and at J to 6 bases, leaving 7 bases not matched to a gene. CDR1 is MNHNS and CDR2 is SASEGT in the germline V gene. Written as DNA, the CDR3 is TGTGCCAGCAGGGCGGACAGGTTAAATGGCTACACCTTC. Its translation is CASRADRLNGYTF.

The chain uses TRBV10-3 and TRBJ1-2, with 10 bases matching TRBD1. V trimming: 2 bases; J trimming: 4 bases; junction bases outside the gene matches: 10. The germline V gene encodes CDR1 ENHRY and CDR2 SYGVKD. This CDR3 contains 17 residues. The CDR3 loop reads CAISEDRGRLLAYGYTF. Written as DNA, the CDR3 is TGTGCCATCAGTGAGGACAGGGGGCGGCTGTTAGCCTATGGCTACACCTTC.

The chain couples TRBV9 to TRBJ1-3; D might be TRBD1 (5 bases). Trimming removed 0 bases at V and 7 bases at J, with 17 bases between. CDR1 and CDR2 (germline): SGDLS, YYNGEE. The CDR3 totals 16 residues. The CDR3 is CASSVETGSGANTIYF. The CDR3 DNA reads TGTGCCAGCAGCGTAGAGACTGGTAGCGGGGCGAACACCATATATTTT.

Only a few counts were recorded for this clone. The chain recombines TRBV7-9 with TRBJ1-1; 8 bases line up with TRBD1. Unmatched junction bases numbered 9, after V lost 5 bases and J lost 4 bases. The CDR3 has 15 amino acids. The germline gives CDR1 SEHNR, CDR2 FQNEAQ (reference sequence). CDR3 amino acids: CASSIRQGPSTEAFF. Here the CDR3 DNA reads TGTGCCAGCAGCATTCGACAGGGGCCAAGCACTGAAGCTTTCTTT.